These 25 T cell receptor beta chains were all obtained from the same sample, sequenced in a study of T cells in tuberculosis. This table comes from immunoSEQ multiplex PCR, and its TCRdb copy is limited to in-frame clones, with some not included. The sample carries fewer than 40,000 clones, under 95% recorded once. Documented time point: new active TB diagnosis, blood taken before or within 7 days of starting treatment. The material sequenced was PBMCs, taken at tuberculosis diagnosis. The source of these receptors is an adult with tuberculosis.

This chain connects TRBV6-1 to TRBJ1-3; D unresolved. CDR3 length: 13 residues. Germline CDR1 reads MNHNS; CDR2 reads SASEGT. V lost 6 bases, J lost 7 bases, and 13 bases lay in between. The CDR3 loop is CASRRLTLNTIYF. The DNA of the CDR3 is TGTGCCAGCAGACGACTCACTTTGAACACCATATATTTT.

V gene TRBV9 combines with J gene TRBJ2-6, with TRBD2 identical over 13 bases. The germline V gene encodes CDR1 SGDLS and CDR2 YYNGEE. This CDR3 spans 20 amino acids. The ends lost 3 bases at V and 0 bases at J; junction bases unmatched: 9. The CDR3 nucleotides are TGTGCCAGCAGCGATGGACTAGCGGGGGCGAGGATCTCTGGGGCCAACGTCCTGACTTTC. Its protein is CASSDGLAGARISGANVLTF.

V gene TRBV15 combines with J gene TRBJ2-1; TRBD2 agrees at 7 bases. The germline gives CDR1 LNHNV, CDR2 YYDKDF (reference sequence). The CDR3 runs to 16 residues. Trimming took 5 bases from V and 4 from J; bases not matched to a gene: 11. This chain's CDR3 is CATSSNRGGIYNEQFF. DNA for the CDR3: TGTGCCACCAGCTCCAACCGCGGGGGTATTTACAATGAGCAGTTCTTC.

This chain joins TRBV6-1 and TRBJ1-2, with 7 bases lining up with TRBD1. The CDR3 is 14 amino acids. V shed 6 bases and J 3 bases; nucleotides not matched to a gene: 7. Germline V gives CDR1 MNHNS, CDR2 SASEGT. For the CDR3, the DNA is TGTGCCAGCAGAAGACAGGGAGAAGACTATGGCTACACCTTC. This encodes CASRRQGEDYGYTF.

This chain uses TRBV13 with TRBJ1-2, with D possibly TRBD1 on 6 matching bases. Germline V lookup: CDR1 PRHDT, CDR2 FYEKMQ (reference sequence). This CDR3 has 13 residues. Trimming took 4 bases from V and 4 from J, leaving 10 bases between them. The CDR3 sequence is CASSSLTGYGYTF. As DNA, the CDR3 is TGTGCCAGCAGCTCCCTGACAGGCTATGGCTACACCTTC. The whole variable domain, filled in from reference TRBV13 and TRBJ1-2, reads AAGVIQSPRHLIKEKRETATLKCYPIPRHDTVYWYQQGPGQDPQFLISFYEKMQSDKGSIPDRFSAQQFSDYHSELNMSSLELGDSALYFCASSSLTGYGYTFGSGTRLTVV.

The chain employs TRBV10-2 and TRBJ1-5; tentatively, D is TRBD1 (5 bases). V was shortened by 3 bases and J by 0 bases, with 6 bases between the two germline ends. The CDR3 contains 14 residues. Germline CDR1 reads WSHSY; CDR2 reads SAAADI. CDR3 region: CASSDRASNQPQHF. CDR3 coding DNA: TGCGCCAGCAGTGACAGGGCTAGCAATCAGCCCCAGCATTTT.

For the CDR3, the DNA is TGTGCCAGCAGACCGGTCTCTGGAAACACCATATATTTT. Protein: CASRPVSGNTIYF. V is TRBV27 and J is TRBJ1-3; no clear D. Looked up from germline, CDR1 is MNHEY and CDR2 is SMNVEV (reference sequence). CDR3 length: 13 amino acids. Trimming took off 6 bases at V and 0 bases at J, with 6 bases between the two ends.

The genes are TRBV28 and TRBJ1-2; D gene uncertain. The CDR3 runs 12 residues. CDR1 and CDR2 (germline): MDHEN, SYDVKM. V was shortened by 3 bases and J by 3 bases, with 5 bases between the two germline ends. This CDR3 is CASSFEDYGYTF. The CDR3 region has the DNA TGTGCCAGCAGTTTTGAGGACTATGGCTACACCTTC.

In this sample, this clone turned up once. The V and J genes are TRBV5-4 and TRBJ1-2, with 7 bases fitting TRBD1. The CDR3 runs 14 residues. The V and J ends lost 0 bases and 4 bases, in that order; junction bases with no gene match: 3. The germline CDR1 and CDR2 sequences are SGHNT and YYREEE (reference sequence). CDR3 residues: CASSLVGTAYGYTF. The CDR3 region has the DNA TGTGCCAGCAGCTTGGTTGGGACAGCCTATGGCTACACCTTC.

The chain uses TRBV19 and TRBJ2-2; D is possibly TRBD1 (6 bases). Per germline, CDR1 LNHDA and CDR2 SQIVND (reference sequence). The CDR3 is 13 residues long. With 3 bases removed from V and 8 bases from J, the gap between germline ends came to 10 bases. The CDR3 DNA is TGTGCCAGTAGTATCAACAGGGAAGGGGAGCTGTTTTTT. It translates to CASSINREGELFF. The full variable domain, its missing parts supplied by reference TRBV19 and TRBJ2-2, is DGGITQSPKYLFRKEGQNVTLSCEQNLNHDAMYWYRQDPGQGLRLIYYSQIVNDFQKGDIAEGYSVSREKKESFPLTVTSAQKNPTAFYLCASSINREGELFFGEGSRLTVL.

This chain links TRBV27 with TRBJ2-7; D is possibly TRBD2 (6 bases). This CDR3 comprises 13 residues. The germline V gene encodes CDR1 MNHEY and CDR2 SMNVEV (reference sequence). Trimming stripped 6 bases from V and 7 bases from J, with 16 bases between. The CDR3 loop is CASSLGTAAEQYF. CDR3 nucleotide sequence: TGTGCCAGCAGCTTAGGGACTGCTGCGGAGCAGTACTTC.

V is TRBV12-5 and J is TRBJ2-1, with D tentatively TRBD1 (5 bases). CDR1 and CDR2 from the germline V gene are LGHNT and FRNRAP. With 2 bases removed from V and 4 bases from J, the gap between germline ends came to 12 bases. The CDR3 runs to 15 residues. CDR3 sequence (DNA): TGTGCTAGTGGTTTGAACAGGCCAACTTACAATGAGCAGTTCTTC. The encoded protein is CASGLNRPTYNEQFF.

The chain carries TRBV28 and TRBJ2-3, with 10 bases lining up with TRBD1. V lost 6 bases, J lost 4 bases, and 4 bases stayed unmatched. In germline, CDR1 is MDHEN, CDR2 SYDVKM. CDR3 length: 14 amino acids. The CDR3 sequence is CASRQTGGADTQYF. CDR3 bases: TGTGCCAGCAGGCAGACAGGGGGCGCAGATACGCAGTATTTT.

CDR3 in DNA: TGTGCCAGCAGCCGACAGGCGAACACTGAAGCTTTCTTT. Its translation is CASSRQANTEAFF. V is TRBV14 and J is TRBJ1-1; the D gene is possibly TRBD1 (6 bases). V shed 4 bases and J shed 1 base, with 7 bases lying between them. The CDR3 runs 13 residues. Germline V gives CDR1 SGHDN, CDR2 FVKESK.

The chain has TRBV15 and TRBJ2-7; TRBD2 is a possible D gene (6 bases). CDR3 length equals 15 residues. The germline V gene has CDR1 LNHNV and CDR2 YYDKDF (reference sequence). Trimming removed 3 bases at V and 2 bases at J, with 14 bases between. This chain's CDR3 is CATSRHRDFTYEQYF. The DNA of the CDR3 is TGTGCCACCAGCAGGCACCGGGACTTTACCTACGAGCAGTACTTC.

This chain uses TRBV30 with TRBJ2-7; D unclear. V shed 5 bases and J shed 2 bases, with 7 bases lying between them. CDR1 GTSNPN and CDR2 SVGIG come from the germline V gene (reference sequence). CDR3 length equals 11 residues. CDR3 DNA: TGTGCCTGGGGCCATACCTACGAGCAGTACTTC. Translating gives CAWGHTYEQYF.

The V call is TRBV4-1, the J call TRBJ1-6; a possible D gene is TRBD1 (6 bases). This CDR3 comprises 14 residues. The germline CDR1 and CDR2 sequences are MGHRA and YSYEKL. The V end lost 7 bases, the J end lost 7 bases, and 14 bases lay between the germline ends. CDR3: CASKQGRENSPLHF. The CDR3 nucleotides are TGCGCCAGCAAACAGGGCCGAGAAAATTCACCCCTCCACTTT.

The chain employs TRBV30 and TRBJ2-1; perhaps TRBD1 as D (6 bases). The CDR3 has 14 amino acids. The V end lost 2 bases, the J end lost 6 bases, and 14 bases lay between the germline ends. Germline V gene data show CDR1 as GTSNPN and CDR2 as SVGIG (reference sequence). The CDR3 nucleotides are TGTGCCTGGAGTTCCTGGACAGCTTCCAATGAGCAGTTCTTC. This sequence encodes CAWSSWTASNEQFF.

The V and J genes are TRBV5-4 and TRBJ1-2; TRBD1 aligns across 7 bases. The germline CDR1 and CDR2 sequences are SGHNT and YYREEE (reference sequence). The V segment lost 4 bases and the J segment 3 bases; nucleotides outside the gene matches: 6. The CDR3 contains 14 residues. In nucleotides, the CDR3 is TGTGCCAGCAGCCCACAGGGGTTCGACTATGGCTACACCTTC. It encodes CASSPQGFDYGYTF.

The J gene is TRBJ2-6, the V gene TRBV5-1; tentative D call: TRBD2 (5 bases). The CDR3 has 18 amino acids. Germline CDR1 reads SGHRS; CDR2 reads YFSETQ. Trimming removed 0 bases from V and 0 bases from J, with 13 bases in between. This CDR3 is CASSLGTGSYSGANVLTF. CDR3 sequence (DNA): TGCGCCAGCAGCTTGGGTACGGGGAGTTACTCTGGGGCCAACGTCCTGACTTTC.

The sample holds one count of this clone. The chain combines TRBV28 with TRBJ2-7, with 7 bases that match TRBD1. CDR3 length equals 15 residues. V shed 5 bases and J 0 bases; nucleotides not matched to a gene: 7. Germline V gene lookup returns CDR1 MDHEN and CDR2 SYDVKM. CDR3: CASSPRTGGSYEQYV. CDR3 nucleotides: TGTGCCAGCAGTCCTCGGACAGGAGGCTCCTACGAGCAGTACGTC.

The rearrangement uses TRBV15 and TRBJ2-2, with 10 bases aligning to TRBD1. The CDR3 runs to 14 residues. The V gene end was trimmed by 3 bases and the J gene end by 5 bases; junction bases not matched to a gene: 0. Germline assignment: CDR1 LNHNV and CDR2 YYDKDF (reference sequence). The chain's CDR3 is CATSRDRGTGELFF. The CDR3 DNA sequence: TGTGCCACCAGCAGGGACAGGGGGACCGGGGAGCTGTTTTTT.

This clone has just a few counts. CDR3 in amino acids: CASSSSGGAGDTQYF. CDR3 coding DNA: TGTGCCAGTAGCTCTAGCGGGGGGGCAGGAGATACGCAGTATTTT. The V and J genes are TRBV19 and TRBJ2-3; TRBD2 aligns across 12 bases. Germline CDR1 reads LNHDA; CDR2 reads SQIVND (reference sequence). V dropped 6 bases and J dropped 5; count of bases not matched to a gene: 6. The CDR3 is made up of 15 amino acids. The whole variable domain, remainder taken from reference TRBV19 and TRBJ2-3, is DGGITQSPKYLFRKEGQNVTLSCEQNLNHDAMYWYRQDPGQGLRLIYYSQIVNDFQKGDIAEGYSVSREKKESFPLTVTSAQKNPTAFYLCASSSSGGAGDTQYFGPGTRLTVL.

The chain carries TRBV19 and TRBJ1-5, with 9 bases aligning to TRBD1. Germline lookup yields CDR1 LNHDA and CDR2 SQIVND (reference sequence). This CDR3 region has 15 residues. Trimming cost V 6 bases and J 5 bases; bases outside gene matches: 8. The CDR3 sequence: CASSFRDRDYQPQHF. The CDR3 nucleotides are TGTGCCAGTAGCTTCCGGGACAGGGACTATCAGCCCCAGCATTTT.

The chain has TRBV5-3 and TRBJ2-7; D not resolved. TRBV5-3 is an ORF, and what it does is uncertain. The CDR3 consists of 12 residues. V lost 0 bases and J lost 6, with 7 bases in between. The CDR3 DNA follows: TGTGCCAGAAGCTTGGACGTGGGCGAGCAGTACGTC. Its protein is CARSLDVGEQYV.